This TCR gamma chain came from a study of gamma-delta T cells after stem cell transplantation. On this clone: Just one base apart from a much larger clone, this may be a read error. Other DNA sequences of this sample code for an identical CDR3.

The CDR3 totals 17 residues. Trimming removed 0 bases from V and 10 bases from J; junction bases left unmatched: 21. The germline CDR1 and CDR2 sequences are VINAFY and YDVSNSKD. TCRdb fed the RT-PCR reads to CATT. Of 500 to 700 gamma-chain clones in the sample, around 18% were seen once. V usage is TRGV5 and J usage is TRGJ1 or TRGJ2. TCRdb lists no J gene, so it was determined here by aligning the DNA to germline. The receptor comes from a human donor. It is not recorded whose cells these are; they may come from a transplant donor. Sequences were obtained from gamma-delta T cells. The CDR3 loop reads CATWDRPRGGLSYKKLF. DNA of the CDR3: TGTGCCACCTGGGACAGGCCGCGGGGGGGTCTGTCTTACAAGAAACTCTTT.